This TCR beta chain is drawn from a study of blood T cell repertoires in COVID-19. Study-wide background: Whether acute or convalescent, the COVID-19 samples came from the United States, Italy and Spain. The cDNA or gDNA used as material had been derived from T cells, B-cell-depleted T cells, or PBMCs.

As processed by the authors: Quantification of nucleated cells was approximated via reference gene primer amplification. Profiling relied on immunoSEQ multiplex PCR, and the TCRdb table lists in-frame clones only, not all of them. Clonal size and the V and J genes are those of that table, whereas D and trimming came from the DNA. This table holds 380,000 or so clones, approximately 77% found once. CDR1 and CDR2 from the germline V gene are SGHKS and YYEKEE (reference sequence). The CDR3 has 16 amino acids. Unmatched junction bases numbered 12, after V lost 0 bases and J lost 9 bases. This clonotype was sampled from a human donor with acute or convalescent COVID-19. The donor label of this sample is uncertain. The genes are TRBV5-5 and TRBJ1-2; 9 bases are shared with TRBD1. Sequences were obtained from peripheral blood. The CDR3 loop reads CASSLGGTGHQRRYTF. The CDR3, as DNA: TGTGCCAGCAGCTTGGGCGGGACAGGGCACCAACGTCGCTACACCTTC.